This T cell receptor beta chain was captured by sequencing in a study of tumor and adjacent non-tumor tissue in lung cancer. Study in general: Patients comprised 12 adenocarcinoma, a couple of squamous cell carcinoma and 1 small cell lung cancer. Aged roughly 31 to 80 years, patients included roughly ten men and a handful of women with stage I to III disease.

The template was RNA from unsorted bulk tissue. CDR1 and CDR2 (germline): SQVTM, ANQGSEA. The V end lost 8 bases, the J end lost 0 bases, and 20 bases lay between the germline ends. This CDR3 comprises 17 residues. This clonotype has more than one count but fewer than ten. Its target is unknown. Findings and caveats of the study: In normal lung, the top 100 clones were significantly more dominant than in tumor.

The library came from three nested PCR rounds adapted from ARM-PCR protocols. TCRdb redid the calling of the multiplex PCR reads with MiXCR, one entry per CDR3 protein. This table holds 200,000 or so distinct CDR3 sequences, 60% to 75% found once. Material: lung tumor tissue. The source is a man aged 55-75 years with non-small cell lung cancer. The genes are TRBV29-1 and TRBJ2-6; D is possibly TRBD1 (5 bases). In nucleotides, the CDR3 is TGCAGCTCACAAGGCGACGGACACCTCTCTGGGGCCAACGTCCTGACTTTC. Translated: CSSQGDGHLSGANVLTF. The full variable domain, in which reference TRBV29-1 and TRBJ2-6 provide the parts outside the CDR3, is SAVISQKPSRDICQRGTSLTIQCQVDSQVTMMFWYRQQPGQSLTLIATANQGSEATYESGFVIDKFPISRPNLTFSTLTVSNMSPEDSSIYLCSSQGDGHLSGANVLTFGAGSRLTVL.